This TCR beta chain was captured by sequencing in a study of cytomegalovirus exposure and HLA in healthy donors. TCRdb's table, derived via immunoSEQ multiplex PCR, lists solely in-frame clones and lacks some. Altogether fewer than 95,000 clones are present, 80% to 85% being singletons, with the ten largest covering 12%. Study-wide findings and caveats: Among TCR sequences, most were rare, though some public TCRs appeared in many donors. A list of around 160 TCR beta chains associated with cytomegalovirus was given. Specificity for CMV antigens was confirmed in vitro for a few of the CMV-associated chains.

The junction had 7 bases not matched to a gene; V was cut back by 5 bases and J by 8 bases. This CDR3 comprises 13 residues. Germline CDR1 is SGHVS and CDR2 is FQNEAQ. A remark on this clone: Antigen specificity is unknown.

The chain links TRBV7-8 to TRBJ1-2; 8 bases agree with TRBD1. Input material: PBMCs. This clonotype was sampled from a woman between 18 and 29 years old in good health and CMV-seropositive. CDR3: CASSQDRERGYTF. The DNA for the CDR3 is TGTGCCAGCAGCCAGGACAGGGAGCGGGGCTACACCTTC.